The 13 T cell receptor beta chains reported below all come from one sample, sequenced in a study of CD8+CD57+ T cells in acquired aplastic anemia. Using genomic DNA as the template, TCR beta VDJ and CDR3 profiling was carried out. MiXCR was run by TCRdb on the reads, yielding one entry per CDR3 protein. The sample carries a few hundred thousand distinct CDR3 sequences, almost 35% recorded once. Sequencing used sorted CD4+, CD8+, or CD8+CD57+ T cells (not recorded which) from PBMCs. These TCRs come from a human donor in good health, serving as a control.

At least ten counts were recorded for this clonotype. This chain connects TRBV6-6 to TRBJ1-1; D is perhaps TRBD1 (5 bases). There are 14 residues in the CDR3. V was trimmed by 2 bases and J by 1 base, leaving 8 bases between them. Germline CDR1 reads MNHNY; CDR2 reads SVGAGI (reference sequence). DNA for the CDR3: TGTGCCAGCAGTTACCAGAGGGGGAACACTGAAGCTTTCTTT. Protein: CASSYQRGNTEAFF.

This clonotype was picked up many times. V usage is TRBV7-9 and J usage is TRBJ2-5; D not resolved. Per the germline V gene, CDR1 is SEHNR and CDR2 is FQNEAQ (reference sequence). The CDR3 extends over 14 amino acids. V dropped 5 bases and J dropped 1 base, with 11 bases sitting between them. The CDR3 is CASSRSSLQETQYF. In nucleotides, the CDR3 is TGTGCCAGCAGCCGGTCCTCCCTCCAAGAGACCCAGTACTTC.

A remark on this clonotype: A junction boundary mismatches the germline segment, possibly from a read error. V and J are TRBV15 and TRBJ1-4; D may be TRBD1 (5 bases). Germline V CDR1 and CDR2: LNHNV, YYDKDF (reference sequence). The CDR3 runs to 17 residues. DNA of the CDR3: TGTGCCGCCAGCAGAGGAAGGGGCCCTAGACTCTATGAAAAACTGTTTTTT. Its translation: CAASRGRGPRLYEKLFF.

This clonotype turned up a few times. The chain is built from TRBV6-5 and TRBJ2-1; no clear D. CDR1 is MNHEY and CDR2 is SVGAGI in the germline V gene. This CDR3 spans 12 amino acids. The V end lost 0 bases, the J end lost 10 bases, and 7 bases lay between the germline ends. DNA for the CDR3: TGTGCCAGCAGTTACTCAAACGGGGAGCAGTTCTTC. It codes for CASSYSNGEQFF.

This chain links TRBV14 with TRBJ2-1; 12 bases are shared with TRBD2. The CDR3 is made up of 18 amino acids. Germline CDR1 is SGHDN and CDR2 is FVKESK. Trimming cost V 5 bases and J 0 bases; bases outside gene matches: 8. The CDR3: CASSERVTSGSSYNEQFF. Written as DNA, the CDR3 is TGTGCCAGCAGCGAGAGGGTGACTAGCGGGAGCTCCTACAATGAGCAGTTCTTC.

The CDR3 bases are TGTGCCAGTAGTTGGGGGATAGGCTATGGCTACACCTTC. It codes for CASSWGIGYGYTF. The chain joins TRBV19 to TRBJ1-2; perhaps TRBD1 as D (5 bases). CDR3 length: 13 amino acids. Per germline, CDR1 LNHDA and CDR2 SQIVND (reference sequence). Between the trimmed V and J ends, which lost 5 bases and 4 bases, there was a span of 11 bases. Filled out from reference TRBV19 and TRBJ1-2, the complete variable domain reads DGGITQSPKYLFRKEGQNVTLSCEQNLNHDAMYWYRQDPGQGLRLIYYSQIVNDFQKGDIAEGYSVSREKKESFPLTVTSAQKNPTAFYLCASSWGIGYGYTFGSGTRLTVV.

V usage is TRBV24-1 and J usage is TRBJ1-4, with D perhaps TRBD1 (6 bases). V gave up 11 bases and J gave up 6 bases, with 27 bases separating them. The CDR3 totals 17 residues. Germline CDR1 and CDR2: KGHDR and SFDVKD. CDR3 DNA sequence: TGTGCCAGCACTGATTCGGGAAGGGAAGGGGGATATGAAAAACTGTTTTTT. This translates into CASTDSGREGGYEKLFF.

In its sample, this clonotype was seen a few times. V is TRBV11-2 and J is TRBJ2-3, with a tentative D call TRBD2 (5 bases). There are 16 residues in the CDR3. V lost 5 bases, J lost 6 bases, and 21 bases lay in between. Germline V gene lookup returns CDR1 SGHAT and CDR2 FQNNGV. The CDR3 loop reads CASSPAFGRSHDTQYF. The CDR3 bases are TGTGCCAGCAGCCCCGCCTTTGGGAGATCGCACGATACGCAGTATTTT.

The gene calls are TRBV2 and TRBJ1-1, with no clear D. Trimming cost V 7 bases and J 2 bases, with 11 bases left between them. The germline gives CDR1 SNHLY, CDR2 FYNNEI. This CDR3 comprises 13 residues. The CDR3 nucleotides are TGTGCCAGCAATCACCAGGTCAACACTGAAGCTTTCTTT. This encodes CASNHQVNTEAFF.

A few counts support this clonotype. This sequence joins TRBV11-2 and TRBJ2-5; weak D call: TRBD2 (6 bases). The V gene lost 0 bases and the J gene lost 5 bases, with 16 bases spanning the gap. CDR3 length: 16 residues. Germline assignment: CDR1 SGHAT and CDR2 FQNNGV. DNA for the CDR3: TGTGCCAGCAGCTTAGATTGGTGGGGGAGCGGGGAGACCCAGTACTTC. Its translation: CASSLDWWGSGETQYF.

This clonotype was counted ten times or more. CDR3 sequence: CSANTPENSYNEQFF. DNA for the CDR3: TGCAGTGCTAATACTCCAGAAAATTCCTACAATGAGCAGTTCTTC. The J gene is TRBJ2-1, the V gene TRBV20-1; D is unclear. CDR3 length equals 15 residues. Germline lookup yields CDR1 DFQATT and CDR2 SNEGSKA (reference sequence). The V and J ends lost 4 bases and 1 base respectively, with 14 bases between them.

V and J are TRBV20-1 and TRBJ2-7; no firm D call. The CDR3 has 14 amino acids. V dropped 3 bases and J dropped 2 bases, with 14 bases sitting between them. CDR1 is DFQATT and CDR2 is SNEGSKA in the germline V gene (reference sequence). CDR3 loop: CSASGQLQTYEQYF. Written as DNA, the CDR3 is TGCAGTGCTAGCGGGCAGTTACAGACCTACGAGCAGTACTTC.

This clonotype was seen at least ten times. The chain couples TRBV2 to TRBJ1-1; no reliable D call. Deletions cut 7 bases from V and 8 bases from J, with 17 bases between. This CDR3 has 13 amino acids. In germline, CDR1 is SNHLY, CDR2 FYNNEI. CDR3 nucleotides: TGTGCCAGCAATACCTATGGGGAAGGCGAAGCTTTCTTT. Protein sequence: CASNTYGEGEAFF.